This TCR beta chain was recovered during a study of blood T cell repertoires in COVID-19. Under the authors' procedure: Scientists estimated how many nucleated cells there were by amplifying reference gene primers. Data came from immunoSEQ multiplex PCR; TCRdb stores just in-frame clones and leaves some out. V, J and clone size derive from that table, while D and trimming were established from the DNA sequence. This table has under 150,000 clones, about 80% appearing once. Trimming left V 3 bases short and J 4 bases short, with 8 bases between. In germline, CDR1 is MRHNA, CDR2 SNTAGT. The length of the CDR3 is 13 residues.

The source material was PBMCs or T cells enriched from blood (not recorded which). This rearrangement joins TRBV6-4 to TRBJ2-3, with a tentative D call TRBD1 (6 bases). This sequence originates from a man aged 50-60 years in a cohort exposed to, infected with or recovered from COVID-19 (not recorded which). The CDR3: CASSDGGADTQYF. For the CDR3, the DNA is TGTGCCAGCAGTGATGGGGGCGCAGATACGCAGTATTTT.